The T cell receptor beta chain described here comes from a study of blood T cell repertoires in COVID-19. Trimming removed 4 bases at V and 9 bases at J, with 20 bases between. The germline gives CDR1 SGHRS, CDR2 YFSETQ. The CDR3 loop spans 15 amino acids. In the study's own analysis: Reference gene primer amplification in the assay estimated nucleated cell counts. The table came from immunoSEQ multiplex PCR; TCRdb's copy has only in-frame clones and leaves some out. V, J and clone size derive from that table, while D and trimming were established from the DNA sequence. The data contain around 100,000 clones, roughly 89% of them singletons.

The sample was peripheral blood. This clonotype originated in a woman aged 80 or over in a cohort sampled during active COVID-19. The chain recombines TRBV5-1 with TRBJ2-1; maybe TRBD2 (6 bases). DNA for the CDR3: TGCGCCAGCAGCCAGGGACTCATAACTACCCCTGAGCAGTTCTTC. Residues: CASSQGLITTPEQFF. Full variable domain (rest looked up from reference TRBV5-1 and TRBJ2-1): KAGVTQTPRYLIKTRGQQVTLSCSPISGHRSVSWYQQTPGQGLQFLFEYFSETQRNKGNFPGRFSGRQFSNSRSEMNVSTLELGDSALYLCASSQGLITTPEQFFGPGTRLTVL.